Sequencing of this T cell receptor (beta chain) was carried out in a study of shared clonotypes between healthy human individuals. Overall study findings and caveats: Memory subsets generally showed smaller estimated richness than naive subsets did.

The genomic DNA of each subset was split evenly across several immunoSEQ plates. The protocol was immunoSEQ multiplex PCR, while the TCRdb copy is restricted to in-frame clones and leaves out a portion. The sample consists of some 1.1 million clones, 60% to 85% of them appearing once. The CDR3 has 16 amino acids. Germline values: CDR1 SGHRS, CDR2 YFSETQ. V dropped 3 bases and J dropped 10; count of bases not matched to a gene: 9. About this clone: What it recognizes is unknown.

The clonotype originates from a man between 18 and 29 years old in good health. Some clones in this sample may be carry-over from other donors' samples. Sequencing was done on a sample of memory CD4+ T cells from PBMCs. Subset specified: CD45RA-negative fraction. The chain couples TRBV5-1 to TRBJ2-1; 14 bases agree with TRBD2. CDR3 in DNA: TGCGCCAGCAGCTATTCGGGACTAGCGGGAGAGGGAGAGCAGTTCTTC. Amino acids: CASSYSGLAGEGEQFF.